The 30 T cell receptor beta chains listed next were all sequenced from one sample in a study of cytomegalovirus exposure and HLA in healthy donors (dated by TCRdb to the late 2010s). Receptor amplification or capture employed the immunoSEQ multiplex PCR assay. Sourced from immuneACCESS, this table was stored by TCRdb with only in-frame sequences that have V and J called. A share of the clones is absent; for the studies checked, an unresolved V gene accounts for under half, and the remainder has no known explanation. This sample gives some 260,000 clones in total; roughly 87% of them show up just once. The biggest ten clones account for approximately 12% of the sample. The material sequenced was PBMCs. The receptors were sampled from a man younger than 35 in good health and CMV-seropositive.

The chain links TRBV2 to TRBJ1-1; the D gene is possibly TRBD1 (5 bases). Germline-derived CDR1 and CDR2 are SNHLY and FYNNEI. The CDR3 totals 11 residues. Trimming stripped 5 bases from V and 5 bases from J, with 6 bases between. This CDR3 reads CASSRGTEAFF. CDR3 nucleotides: TGTGCCAGCAGTAGGGGAACTGAAGCTTTCTTT.

The J gene is TRBJ2-7, the V gene TRBV27; D possibly corresponds to TRBD1 (5 bases). Trimming removed 5 bases at V and 3 bases at J, with 11 bases between. CDR3 length: 13 amino acids. Germline values: CDR1 MNHEY, CDR2 SMNVEV (reference sequence). The CDR3, as DNA: TGTGCCAGCAGTCCCTACGACAGCTACGAGCAGTACTTC. Translating gives CASSPYDSYEQYF.

The rearrangement joins TRBV28 to TRBJ1-2; TRBD1 might be the D (5 bases). Germline CDR1 and CDR2: MDHEN and SYDVKM. Trimming removed 1 base at V and 5 bases at J, with 20 bases between. The CDR3 is made up of 17 amino acids. The CDR3 coding sequence is TGTGCCAGCAGTTTATATGGGGGACGAGAGGGGCCTTATGGCTACACCTTC. Its translation is CASSLYGGREGPYGYTF.

Only a few counts were recorded for this clone. This chain connects TRBV7-9 to TRBJ1-4; a weak D match, TRBD1 (5 bases). V lost 4 bases, J lost 0 bases, and 15 bases lay in between. The CDR3 has 17 residues. CDR1 and CDR2 (germline): SEHNR, FQNEAQ (reference sequence). The CDR3 region is CASSYSYRSATNEKLFF. The CDR3 DNA is TGTGCCAGCAGCTATAGTTACAGGTCTGCAACTAATGAAAAACTGTTTTTT.

V gene TRBV5-6 combines with J gene TRBJ2-1; D possibly corresponds to TRBD2 (6 bases). The CDR3 loop spans 15 amino acids. CDR1 is SGHDT, CDR2 YYEEEE, per germline. With 0 bases removed from V and 7 bases from J, the gap between germline ends came to 14 bases. The CDR3 spells CASSLEILASNEQFF. The CDR3 region has the DNA TGTGCCAGCAGCTTGGAAATACTAGCAAGTAATGAGCAGTTCTTC.

This rearrangement joins TRBV28 to TRBJ2-7; 13 bases are a match to TRBD2. The germline gives CDR1 MDHEN, CDR2 SYDVKM. V lost 7 bases and J lost 4; bases outside the gene matches: 10. The CDR3 contains 16 residues. For the CDR3, the DNA is TGTGCCAGCACTTCCATCGGGACTAGCGGGATGTACGAGCAGTACTTC. Its translation: CASTSIGTSGMYEQYF.

The chain uses TRBV5-1 and TRBJ1-2, with 9 bases identical to TRBD1. The CDR3 runs to 14 residues. Germline CDR1 SGHRS, CDR2 YFSETQ. Trimming took 3 bases from V and 3 from J; bases not matched to a gene: 3. CDR3 bases: TGCGCCAGCAGCTCGACAGGGGGGGACTATGGCTACACCTTC. Protein sequence: CASSSTGGDYGYTF.

The rearrangement uses TRBV2 and TRBJ2-2; 7 bases match TRBD2. This CDR3 comprises 17 residues. The V and J ends lost 6 bases and 6 bases, in that order; junction bases with no gene match: 16. CDR1 is SNHLY and CDR2 is FYNNEI in the germline V gene. The CDR3 region is CASRKKLDGRIAGELFF. CDR3 bases: TGTGCCAGCAGGAAAAAACTAGACGGGAGGATCGCCGGGGAGCTGTTTTTT. Using reference TRBV2 and TRBJ2-2 for the parts outside the CDR3, the full variable domain is EPEVTQTPSHQVTQMGQEVILRCVPISNHLYFYWYRQILGQKVEFLVSFYNNEISEKSEIFDDQFSVERPDGSNFTLKIRSTKLEDSAMYFCASRKKLDGRIAGELFFGEGSRLTVL.

The table lists this clone with a count of one. The chain has TRBV25-1 and TRBJ2-1, with TRBD2 identical over 8 bases. Germline V gene sequence: CDR1 MGHDK, CDR2 SYGVNS. The CDR3 loop spans 14 amino acids. Trimming cost V 4 bases and J 4 bases; bases outside gene matches: 3. The CDR3 spells CASSAAGAYNEQFF. As DNA, the CDR3 is TGTGCCAGCAGTGCAGCGGGAGCGTACAATGAGCAGTTCTTC.

The rearrangement links TRBV18 to TRBJ2-7; perhaps D is TRBD1 or TRBD2 (5 bases each). Germline V lookup: CDR1 KGHSH, CDR2 LQKENI. This CDR3 spans 15 amino acids. Between the trimmed V and J ends, which lost 4 bases and 5 bases, there was a span of 18 bases. This chain's CDR3 is CASSQNSGTDDEQYF. As DNA, the CDR3 is TGTGCCAGCTCACAGAATTCCGGGACGGATGACGAGCAGTACTTC.

The chain has TRBV5-1 and TRBJ2-5, with D possibly being TRBD1 (6 bases). The germline CDR1 and CDR2 sequences are SGHRS and YFSETQ. V lost 4 bases and J lost 2, with 18 bases in between. The CDR3 is 16 residues long. In nucleotides, the CDR3 is TGCGCCAGCAGCGGGAACACAGGGCGAGCACAAGAGACCCAGTACTTC. This codes for CASSGNTGRAQETQYF.

This clone came up once. The genes are TRBV28 and TRBJ2-1, with D hard to call. This CDR3 is 15 amino acids long. V was trimmed by 5 bases and J by 1 base, leaving 12 bases between them. Germline CDR1 MDHEN, CDR2 SYDVKM. CDR3 nucleotides: TGTGCCAGCAGTCCAGACTCACCTTCCTACAATGAGCAGTTCTTC. It specifies CASSPDSPSYNEQFF.

The chain is built from TRBV6-5 and TRBJ1-3; D call uncertain. V dropped 0 bases and J dropped 1 base, with 7 bases sitting between them. This CDR3 has 15 amino acids. CDR1 is MNHEY and CDR2 is SVGAGI in the germline V gene. The CDR3 DNA is TGTGCCAGCAGTTACTCGGTTTATTCTGGAAACACCATATATTTT. It yields the protein CASSYSVYSGNTIYF.

This chain joins TRBV29-1 and TRBJ1-1; weak D call: TRBD1 (5 bases). Germline assignment: CDR1 SQVTM and CDR2 ANQGSEA. This CDR3 region has 13 residues. Trimming stripped 2 bases from V and 1 base from J, with 8 bases between. The CDR3 loop reads CSVEKTGNTEAFF. The DNA of the CDR3 is TGCAGCGTTGAAAAAACAGGGAACACTGAAGCTTTCTTT.

Only one count was recorded for this clone. This chain connects TRBV7-6 to TRBJ1-1; D uncertain. The CDR3 extends over 13 amino acids. Germline values: CDR1 SGHVS, CDR2 FNYEAQ. Trimming removed 0 bases from V and 8 bases from J, with 10 bases in between. CDR3 in DNA: TGTGCCAGCAGCTTAGCTCCGCGGGCCGAAGCTTTCTTT. Protein sequence: CASSLAPRAEAFF. The full variable domain, its missing parts supplied by reference TRBV7-6 and TRBJ1-1, is GAGVSQSPRYKVTKRGQDVALRCDPISGHVSLYWYRQALGQGPEFLTYFNYEAQQDKSGLPNDRFSAERPEGSISTLTIQRTEQRDSAMYRCASSLAPRAEAFFGQGTRLTVV.

This rearrangement joins TRBV4-1 to TRBJ2-1; TRBD2 matches 11 bases. CDR1 is MGHRA, CDR2 YSYEKL, per germline. V lost 3 bases, J lost 6 bases, and 7 bases stayed unmatched. The length of the CDR3 is 16 residues. Here the CDR3 DNA reads TGCGCCAGCAGCCACGCTAGCGGGAGGTATAGCAATGAGCAGTTCTTC. Translated, it gives CASSHASGRYSNEQFF.

This clone was recorded many times. The chain is built from TRBV7-9 and TRBJ2-7; 11 nucleotides agree with TRBD1. The germline CDR1 and CDR2 sequences are SEHNR and FQNEAQ (reference sequence). CDR3 length equals 14 residues. V shed 4 bases and J 4 bases; nucleotides not matched to a gene: 3. The CDR3 DNA follows: TGTGCCAGCAGCTCAGGGACAGGGGGATACGAGCAGTACTTC. This sequence encodes CASSSGTGGYEQYF. The whole variable domain, remainder taken from reference TRBV7-9 and TRBJ2-7, is DTGVSQNPRHKITKRGQNVTFRCDPISEHNRLYWYRQTLGQGPEFLTYFQNEAQLEKSRLLSDRFSAERPKGSFSTLEIQRTEQGDSAMYLCASSSGTGGYEQYFGPGTRLTVT.

V gene TRBV27 combines with J gene TRBJ1-1; D uncertain. V gave up 3 bases and J gave up 4 bases, with 9 bases separating them. CDR1 MNHEY and CDR2 SMNVEV come from the germline V gene (reference sequence). This CDR3 has 13 amino acids. CDR3 protein: CASSFQSGTEAFF. The DNA of the CDR3 is TGTGCCAGCAGTTTCCAGAGCGGCACTGAAGCTTTCTTT.

The chain links TRBV27 to TRBJ2-3, with D unclear. Trimming shortened V by 2 bases and J by 2 bases, and 17 bases separated the two germline ends. Germline values: CDR1 MNHEY, CDR2 SMNVEV (reference sequence). This CDR3 has 17 amino acids. The chain's CDR3 is CASSLNGDPRTTDTQYF. The CDR3 DNA reads as TGTGCCAGCAGTTTAAATGGGGATCCTCGTACCACAGATACGCAGTATTTT.

V and J are TRBV6-1 and TRBJ1-5, with D maybe TRBD1 (6 bases). The CDR3 is 14 residues long. The germline V gene has CDR1 MNHNS and CDR2 SASEGT. V was pared by 4 bases and J by 5 bases, with 12 bases between. The CDR3 bases are TGTGCCAGCAGTGGACAGGTCCGATATCAGCCCCAGCATTTT. This gives the protein CASSGQVRYQPQHF.

V and J are TRBV5-4 and TRBJ1-2; 8 bases match TRBD1. The CDR3 is 12 amino acids. V gave up 4 bases and J gave up 11 bases; unmatched junction bases: 7. CDR1 and CDR2 (germline): SGHNT, YYREEE (reference sequence). The CDR3 coding sequence is TGTGCCAGCAGCATCGGACAGGGCCGGTACACCTTC. This translates into CASSIGQGRYTF.

V is TRBV6-4 and J is TRBJ2-3, with a possible D match to TRBD1 (6 bases). The V end was cut by 4 bases, the J end by 6 bases, with 14 bases between. CDR1 and CDR2 from the germline V gene are MRHNA and SNTAGT. This CDR3 has 14 residues. CDR3 sequence (DNA): TGTGCCAGCAGTGGGGGACACGAAACCGATACGCAGTATTTT. Its translation: CASSGGHETDTQYF.

The chain employs TRBV4-2 and TRBJ2-7, with TRBD1 identical over 12 bases. The CDR3 spans 16 residues. Germline CDR1 LGHNA, CDR2 YNFKEQ. Losses at the gene ends were 3 bases for V and 5 bases for J; bases not matched to a gene: 8. CDR3 sequence reads: CASSHLPGQGADEQYF. In DNA, the CDR3 is TGTGCCAGCAGCCATCTTCCGGGACAGGGGGCAGACGAGCAGTACTTC.

The chain links TRBV6-1 to TRBJ1-2; TRBD1 aligns across 8 bases. The germline V gene encodes CDR1 MNHNS and CDR2 SASEGT. V shed 6 bases, J shed 2 bases, and the junction held 8 bases outside the gene matches. The CDR3 spans 15 residues. As DNA, the CDR3 is TGTGCCAGCAGAGAATCTGGACAGGGAAACTATGGCTACACCTTC. Its protein product is CASRESGQGNYGYTF.

This chain uses TRBV6-5 with TRBJ1-2, with 7 bases fitting TRBD1. The CDR3 is 14 residues long. Per germline, CDR1 MNHEY and CDR2 SVGAGI. V was clipped by 5 bases and J by 2 bases; unmatched bases: 5. The CDR3 DNA sequence: TGTGCCAGCAGTACCAGACAGGGAAACTATGGCTACACCTTC. It is translated as CASSTRQGNYGYTF.

V usage is TRBV10-3 and J usage is TRBJ2-7; 8 bases agree with TRBD2. The CDR3 sequence is 13 residues long. Trimming cost V 6 bases and J 5 bases; bases outside gene matches: 6. CDR1 is ENHRY and CDR2 is SYGVKD in the germline V gene. In DNA, the CDR3 is TGTGCCATCAGCAGCGGGAGTTTCGACGAGCAGTACTTC. The encoded protein is CAISSGSFDEQYF.

The chain joins TRBV10-3 to TRBJ2-7; 7 nucleotides line up with TRBD1. The CDR3 length is 12 residues. The V segment lost 10 bases and the J segment 3 bases; nucleotides outside the gene matches: 6. Germline CDR1 reads ENHRY; CDR2 reads SYGVKD. CDR3 DNA sequence: TGTGCCACCAGACAGGGTAGCTACGAGCAGTACTTC. This sequence encodes CATRQGSYEQYF.

The chain carries TRBV11-2 and TRBJ2-3; D gene ambiguous. V lost 5 bases and J lost 2, with 17 bases in between. Germline CDR1 and CDR2: SGHAT and FQNNGV. CDR3 length: 16 amino acids. In DNA form, the CDR3 reads TGTGCCAGCAGCCCACACGGCCTAGAGAACACAGATACGCAGTATTTT. Translated: CASSPHGLENTDTQYF.

This rearrangement joins TRBV5-6 to TRBJ2-3; D is uncertain. Germline CDR1 SGHDT, CDR2 YYEEEE. CDR3 length: 14 amino acids. The ends were cut back, 0 bases at V and 3 bases at J, with 8 bases in the middle. The CDR3 loop reads CASSLAGRTDTQYF. The CDR3, as DNA: TGTGCCAGCAGCTTGGCCGGACGAACAGATACGCAGTATTTT.

V usage is TRBV4-1 and J usage is TRBJ1-5; D ambiguous. The CDR3 is 13 residues long. The ends were cut back, 8 bases at V and 2 bases at J, with 10 bases in the middle. The germline CDR1 and CDR2 sequences are MGHRA and YSYEKL. The CDR3 loop is CASGRDGNQPQHF. The CDR3 DNA is TGCGCCAGCGGAAGGGATGGCAATCAGCCCCAGCATTTT.